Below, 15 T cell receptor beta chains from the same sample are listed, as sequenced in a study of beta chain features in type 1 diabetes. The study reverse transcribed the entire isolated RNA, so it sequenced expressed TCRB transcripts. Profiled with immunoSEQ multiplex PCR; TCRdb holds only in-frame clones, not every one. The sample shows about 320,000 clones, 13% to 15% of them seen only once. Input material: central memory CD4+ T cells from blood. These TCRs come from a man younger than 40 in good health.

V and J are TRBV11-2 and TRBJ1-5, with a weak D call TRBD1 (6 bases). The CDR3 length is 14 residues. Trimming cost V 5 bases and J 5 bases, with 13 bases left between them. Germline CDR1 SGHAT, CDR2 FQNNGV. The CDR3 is CASSAGTQYQPQHF. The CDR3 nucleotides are TGTGCCAGCAGCGCCGGGACACAATATCAGCCCCAGCATTTT.

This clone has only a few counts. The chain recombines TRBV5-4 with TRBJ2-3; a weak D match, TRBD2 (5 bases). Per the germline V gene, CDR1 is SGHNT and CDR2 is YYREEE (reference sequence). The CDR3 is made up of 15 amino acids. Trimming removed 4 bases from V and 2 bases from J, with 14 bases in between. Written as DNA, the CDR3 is TGTGCCAGCAGCCCGCGTCGAGCGGACACAGATACGCAGTATTTT. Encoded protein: CASSPRRADTDTQYF. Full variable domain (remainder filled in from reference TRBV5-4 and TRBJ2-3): ETGVTQSPTHLIKTRGQQVTLRCSSQSGHNTVSWYQQALGQGPQFIFQYYREEENGRGNFPPRFSGLQFPNYSSELNVNALELDDSALYLCASSPRRADTDTQYFGPGTRLTVL.

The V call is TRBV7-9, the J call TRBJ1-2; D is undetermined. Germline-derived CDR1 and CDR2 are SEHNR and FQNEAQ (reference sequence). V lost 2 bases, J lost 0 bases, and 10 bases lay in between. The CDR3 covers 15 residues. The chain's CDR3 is CASSLQHRANYGYTF. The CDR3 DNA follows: TGTGCCAGCAGCTTACAACATCGAGCTAACTATGGCTACACCTTC.

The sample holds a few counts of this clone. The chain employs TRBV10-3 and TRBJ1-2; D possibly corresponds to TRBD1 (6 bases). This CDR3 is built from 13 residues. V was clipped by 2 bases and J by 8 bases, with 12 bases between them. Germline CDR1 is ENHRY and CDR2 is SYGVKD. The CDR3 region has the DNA TGTGCCATCAGTGAGGGGCAGGGGCGAGGCTACACCTTC. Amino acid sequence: CAISEGQGRGYTF.

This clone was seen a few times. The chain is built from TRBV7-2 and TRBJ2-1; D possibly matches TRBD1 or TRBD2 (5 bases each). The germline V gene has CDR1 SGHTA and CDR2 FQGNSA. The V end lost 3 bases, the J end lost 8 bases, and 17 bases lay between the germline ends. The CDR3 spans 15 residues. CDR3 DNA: TGTGCCAGCAGCTTCGGGACCACCAGCGGTTATGAGCAGTTCTTC. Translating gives CASSFGTTSGYEQFF.

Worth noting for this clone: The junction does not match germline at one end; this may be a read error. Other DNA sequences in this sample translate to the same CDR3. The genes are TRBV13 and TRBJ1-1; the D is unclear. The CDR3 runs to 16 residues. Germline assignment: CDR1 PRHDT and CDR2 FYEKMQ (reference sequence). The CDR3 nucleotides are TGCGCCAGCAGCTTAGGATCTTGGCGGATGAACACTGAAGCTTTCTTT. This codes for CASSLGSWRMNTEAFF.

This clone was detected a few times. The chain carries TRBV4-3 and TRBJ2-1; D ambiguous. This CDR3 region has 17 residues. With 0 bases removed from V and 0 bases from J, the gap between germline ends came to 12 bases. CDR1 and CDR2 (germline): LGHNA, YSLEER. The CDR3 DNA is TGCGCCAGCAGCCAAGAAACTTTCCCGAGCTCCTACAATGAGCAGTTCTTC. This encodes CASSQETFPSSYNEQFF.

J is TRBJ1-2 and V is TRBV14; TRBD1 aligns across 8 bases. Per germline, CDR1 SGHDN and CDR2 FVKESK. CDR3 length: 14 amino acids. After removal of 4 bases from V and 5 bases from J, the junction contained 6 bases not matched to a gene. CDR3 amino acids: CASSPRQGQYGYTF. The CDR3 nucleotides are TGTGCCAGCAGCCCCCGACAGGGGCAGTATGGCTACACCTTC.

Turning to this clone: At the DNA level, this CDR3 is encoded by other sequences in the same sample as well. This chain's CDR3 is CASSPGQGETQYF. In DNA form, the CDR3 reads TGTGCCAGCAGCCCCGGACAGGGAGAGACCCAGTACTTC. The chain combines TRBV2 with TRBJ2-5; 8 bases align to TRBD1. Germline CDR1 reads SNHLY; CDR2 reads FYNNEI. The CDR3 covers 13 residues. V lost 6 bases to trimming and J lost 4 bases; unmatched junction nucleotides: 4.

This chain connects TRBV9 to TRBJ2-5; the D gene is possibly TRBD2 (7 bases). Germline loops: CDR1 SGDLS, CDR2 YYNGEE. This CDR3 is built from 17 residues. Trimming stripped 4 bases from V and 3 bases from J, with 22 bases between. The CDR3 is CASSLVIGGPSKETQYF. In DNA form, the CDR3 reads TGTGCCAGCAGCTTAGTTATCGGGGGGCCATCAAAAGAGACCCAGTACTTC.

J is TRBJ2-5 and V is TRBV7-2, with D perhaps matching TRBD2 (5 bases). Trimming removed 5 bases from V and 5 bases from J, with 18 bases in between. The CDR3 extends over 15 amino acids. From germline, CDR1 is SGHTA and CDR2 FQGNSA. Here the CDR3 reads CASSQNGVARETQYF. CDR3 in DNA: TGTGCCAGCAGCCAAAACGGGGTAGCGAGGGAGACCCAGTACTTC. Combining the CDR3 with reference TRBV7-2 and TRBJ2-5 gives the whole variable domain GAGVSQSPSNKVTEKGKDVELRCDPISGHTALYWYRQSLGQGLEFLIYFQGNSAPDKSGLPSDRFSAERTGGSVSTLTIQRTQQEDSAVYLCASSQNGVARETQYFGPGTRLLVL.

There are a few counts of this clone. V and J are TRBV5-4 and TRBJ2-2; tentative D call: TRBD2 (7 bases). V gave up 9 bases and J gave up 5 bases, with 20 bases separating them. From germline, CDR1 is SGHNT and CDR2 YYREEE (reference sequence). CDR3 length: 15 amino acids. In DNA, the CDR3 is TGTGCCACCAGACAGGAGATGGGAGGGACCGGGGAGCTGTTTTTT. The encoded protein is CATRQEMGGTGELFF.

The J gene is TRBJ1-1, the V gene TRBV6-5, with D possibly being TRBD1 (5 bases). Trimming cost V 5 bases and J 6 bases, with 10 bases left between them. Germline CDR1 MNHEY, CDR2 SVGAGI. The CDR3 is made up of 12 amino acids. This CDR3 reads CASSRTLAEAFF. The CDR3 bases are TGTGCCAGCAGTAGGACACTCGCTGAAGCTTTCTTT.

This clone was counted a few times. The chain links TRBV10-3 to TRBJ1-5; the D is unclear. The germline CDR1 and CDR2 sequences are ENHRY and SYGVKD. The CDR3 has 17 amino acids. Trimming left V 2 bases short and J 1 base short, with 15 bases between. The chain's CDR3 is CAISEREGIGSNQPQHF. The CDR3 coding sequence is TGTGCCATCAGTGAGAGAGAAGGGATTGGGAGCAATCAGCCCCAGCATTTT.

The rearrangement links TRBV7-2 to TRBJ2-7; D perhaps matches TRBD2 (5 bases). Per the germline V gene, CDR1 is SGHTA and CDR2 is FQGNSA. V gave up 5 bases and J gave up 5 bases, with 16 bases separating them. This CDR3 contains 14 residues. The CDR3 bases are TGTGCCAGCAGCCCGTACGGGAACCACAACGAGCAGTACTTC. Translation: CASSPYGNHNEQYF. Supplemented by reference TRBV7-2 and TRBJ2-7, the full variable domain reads GAGVSQSPSNKVTEKGKDVELRCDPISGHTALYWYRQSLGQGLEFLIYFQGNSAPDKSGLPSDRFSAERTGGSVSTLTIQRTQQEDSAVYLCASSPYGNHNEQYFGPGTRLTVT.